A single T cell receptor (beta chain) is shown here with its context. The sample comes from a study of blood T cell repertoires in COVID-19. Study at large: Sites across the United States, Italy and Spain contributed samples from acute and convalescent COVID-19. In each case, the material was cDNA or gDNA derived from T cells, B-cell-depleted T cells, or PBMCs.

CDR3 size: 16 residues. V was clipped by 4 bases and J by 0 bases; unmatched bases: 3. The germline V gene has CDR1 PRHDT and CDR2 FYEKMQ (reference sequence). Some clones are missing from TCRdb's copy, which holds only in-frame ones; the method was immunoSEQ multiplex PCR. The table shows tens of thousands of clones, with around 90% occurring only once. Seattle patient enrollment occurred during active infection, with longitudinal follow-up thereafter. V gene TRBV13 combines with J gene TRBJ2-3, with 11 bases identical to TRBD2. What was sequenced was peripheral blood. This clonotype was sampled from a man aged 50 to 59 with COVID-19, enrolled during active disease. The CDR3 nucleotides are TGTGCCAGCAGCTGGAGACTAGCGGGAAGCACAGATACGCAGTATTTT. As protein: CASSWRLAGSTDTQYF.